These T cell receptor beta chains were read from a single sample in a study of blood T cells in healthy people across ages. MiXCR was run by TCRdb on the 5' RACE reads, yielding one entry per CDR3 protein. The profile shows roughly 1.6 million distinct CDR3 sequences, about 32% of them singletons. Sequencing used blood. The receptors originated from a woman aged 25 to 45 in good health. The CDR3 runs from the conserved cysteine through the conserved F or W. The order of the fields is clone size, D gene, V gene, J gene, CDR3 DNA, CDR3 protein. D genes are given only for firm matches. A clone size is listed for some rows: how often the clone was seen (once, few, many), or a class if it is expanded.

>few|TRBD1|TRBV9|TRBJ2-7
TGTGCCAGCAGCGGATCCGGGACAGGGCTTATTCACGAGCAGTACTTC
CASSGSGTGLIHEQYF
>.|TRBD2|TRBV5-1|TRBJ2-1
TGCGCCAGCCGACTAGCGGGAGATTCTAACAATGAGCAGTTCTTC
CASRLAGDSNNEQFF
>.|.|TRBV7-2|TRBJ1-2
TGTGCCAGCAGCTACCAAAGCGATGGGACTACTAACTATGGCTACACCTTC
CASSYQSDGTTNYGYTF
>few|.|TRBV25-1|TRBJ1-2
TGTGCCAGCAGTGAATCGGGGACGGGCTACACCTTC
CASSESGTGYTF
>many|TRBD2|TRBV12-3/TRBV12-4|TRBJ2-1
TGTGCCAGCAGGGACGGGACTAGCGGGAGTGGTGAGCAGTTCTTC
CASRDGTSGSGEQFF
>many|TRBD2|TRBV12-5|TRBJ2-1
TGTGCCAGCGGGGCCAGCTCCTACAATGAGCAGTTCTTC
CASGASSYNEQFF
>.|.|TRBV7-9|TRBJ1-4
TGTGCCAGCAGCTCCTCGATGGGGGCCTCTAATGAAAAACTGTTTTTT
CASSSSMGASNEKLFF
>.|.|TRBV5-6|TRBJ1-1
TGTGCCAGCAGCTTGCCTCAAAGGGGCACTGAAGCTTTCTTT
CASSLPQRGTEAFF
>few|TRBD2|TRBV7-8|TRBJ2-1
TGTGCCAGCAGCTTAACCGATACTGGACTAGCGGGAGTTTATGAGCAGTTCTTC
CASSLTDTGLAGVYEQFF
>.|.|TRBV7-9|TRBJ1-1
TGTGCCAGCAGCCCCGGGCCGAGGGGGAGATACACTGAAGCTTTCTTT
CASSPGPRGRYTEAFF
>few|.|TRBV6-2/TRBV6-3|TRBJ2-5
TGTGCCAGCAGTAGTCAAATTCCGGGGGAGAGGGAGACCCAGTACTTC
CASSSQIPGERETQYF
>.|.|TRBV11-2|TRBJ2-1
TGTGCCAGCAGCACCCGAGTTGAGAATGAGCAGTTCTTC
CASSTRVENEQFF
>many|.|TRBV11-2|TRBJ2-5
TGTGCCAGCAGCCGGTGGATGAAGACCCAGTACTTC
CASSRWMKTQYF
>.|.|TRBV6-2/TRBV6-3|TRBJ2-1
TGTGCCAGCAGTAAAGACAGGACCGCCTACAATGAGCAGTTCTTC
CASSKDRTAYNEQFF
>.|.|TRBV11-2|TRBJ1-2
TGTGCCAGCAGCTTAGGCAGGTCAAATGGCCACACCTTC
CASSLGRSNGHTF
>.|.|TRBV2|TRBJ2-3
TGTGCCAGCAGTGAAGGACTGTGGATAGATACGCAGTATTTT
CASSEGLWIDTQYF
>few|TRBD2|TRBV6-5|TRBJ2-3
TGTGCCAGCAGTTGGAGCGGGGAGTCCCCCACGCAGTATTTT
CASSWSGESPTQYF
>.|.|TRBV6-5|TRBJ2-1
TGTGCCAGCAGTTACTCGAAGACTACTATGCAGTTCTTC
CASSYSKTTMQFF
>few|.|TRBV21-1|TRBJ2-1
TGTGCCAGCAGCAAAGTCGCCAGGGACAATGAGCAGTTCTTC
CASSKVARDNEQFF
>few|TRBD1|TRBV27|TRBJ2-7
TGTGCCAGCAGGTCCAGCCGGACAGGGGCGAACGAGCAGTACTTC
CASRSSRTGANEQYF
>.|TRBD1|TRBV7-2|TRBJ2-2
TGTGCCAGCAGCTCCTGGGACAGGGCCCCGGGGGGGCTGTTTTTT
CASSSWDRAPGGLFF
>few|TRBD1|TRBV20-1|TRBJ1-2
TGCAGTGCCGCGGACAGGGCGGGCTATGGCTACACCTTC
CSAADRAGYGYTF
>.|.|TRBV13|TRBJ2-3
TGTGCCAGCAGCTTCTTACACAAGGTCACTAGCACAGATACGCAGTATTTT
CASSFLHKVTSTDTQYF
>.|TRBD1|TRBV6-6|TRBJ2-2
TGTGCCACCAGGGAGACAGGGGCCGACACCGGGGAGCTGTTTTTT
CATRETGADTGELFF
>.|.|TRBV20-1|TRBJ1-5
TGCAGTGCTAACGGAGTCGTGGGGAACAATCAGCCCCAGCATTTT
CSANGVVGNNQPQHF
>.|TRBD1|TRBV28|TRBJ1-2
TGTGCCAGCAGTACCCCCGGGACAGGGGACTATGGCTACACCTTC
CASSTPGTGDYGYTF
>.|TRBD1|TRBV9|TRBJ1-1
TGTGCCAGCAGCGTAGACGGCAGGGGGTACACTGAAGCTTTCTTT
CASSVDGRGYTEAFF
>once|TRBD1|TRBV12-3/TRBV12-4|TRBJ1-2
TGTGCCAGCAGTTTCTCAACAGGGGTTAATGGCTACACCTTC
CASSFSTGVNGYTF